The 2 T cell receptor beta chains presented below share a single source sample, sequenced in a study of tumor and adjacent non-tumor tissue in lung cancer. The library came from three nested PCR rounds adapted from ARM-PCR protocols. TCRdb recomputed calls from the multiplex PCR reads with MiXCR, one row per CDR3 protein. The sample consists of 60,000 to 80,000 distinct CDR3 sequences, approximately 71% of them appearing once. This sample's RNA came from whole unsorted tissue. Distant lung tissue was collected more than 3 cm away from the tumor edge. Material: distant non-tumor lung tissue. The receptors were sampled from a woman aged 45 to 65 with non-small cell lung cancer.

The CDR3 sequence: CASNSAGVAVAYEQYF. The CDR3 DNA reads TGTGCCAGCAATTCGGCGGGAGTGGCCGTGGCCTACGAGCAGTACTTC. The chain links TRBV28 to TRBJ2-7; 7 bases map to TRBD2. V shed 7 bases and J 2 bases; nucleotides not matched to a gene: 14. Germline assignment: CDR1 MDHEN and CDR2 SYDVKM. The CDR3 is 16 amino acids.

Of note for this clonotype: One end of the junction fails to match germline, which may point to a read error. The J gene is TRBJ1-2, the V gene TRBV11-2; unclear D gene. The CDR3 loop spans 14 amino acids. In germline, CDR1 is SGHAT, CDR2 FQNNGV. DNA of the CDR3: TGTGCCAGCAGCTTAGGGGCAGTAAACTATGGCTACGCCTTC. Its protein is CASSLGAVNYGYAF. Looking up the rest from reference TRBV11-2 and TRBJ1-2 gives the full variable domain: EAGVAQSPRYKIIEKRQSVAFWCNPISGHATLYWYQQILGQGPKLLIQFQNNGVVDDSQLPKDRFSAERLKGVDSTLKIQPAKLEDSAVYLCASSLGAVNYGYAFGSGTRLTVV.